These 28 T cell receptor beta chains came from one sample sequenced in a study of T cell changes during pregnancy in multiple sclerosis. Measured with immunoSEQ multiplex PCR; TCRdb has only the in-frame clones, and not every one. The sample contains about 68,000 clones, 75% to 95% of which appear only once. Sequencing was performed on peripheral blood, taken in the first trimester of pregnancy. These receptors were obtained from a female donor with multiple sclerosis, enrolled in a pregnancy study.

The chain uses TRBV9 and TRBJ2-7; tentative D call: TRBD1 (5 bases). The germline gives CDR1 SGDLS, CDR2 YYNGEE. This CDR3 spans 14 amino acids. V dropped 3 bases and J dropped 4 bases, with 14 bases sitting between them. CDR3 in DNA: TGTGCCAGCAGCGCCGGACATCCGGGTTACGAGCAGTACTTC. Encoded protein: CASSAGHPGYEQYF.

This clone qualifies as medium-sized. V usage is TRBV6-5 and J usage is TRBJ2-7; D may be TRBD2 (7 bases). CDR1 and CDR2 (germline): MNHEY, SVGAGI. The length of the CDR3 is 13 residues. Trimming removed 5 bases from V and 6 bases from J, with 14 bases in between. DNA for the CDR3: TGTGCCAGCAGTAAGGGGGAGGGGGGCGAGCAGTACTTC. It yields the protein CASSKGEGGEQYF.

This clone is a singleton in its sample. This rearrangement joins TRBV5-1 to TRBJ2-3; 8 bases match TRBD2. There are 14 residues in the CDR3. Looked up from germline, CDR1 is SGHRS and CDR2 is YFSETQ. The trim removed 1 base at V and 7 bases at J, leaving 5 bases unmatched. CDR3 in DNA: TGCGCCAGCAGCTTGCGGGGGGGCTTGAATACGCAGTATTTT. Translation gives CASSLRGGLNTQYF.

V usage is TRBV6-6 and J usage is TRBJ1-5; 11 bases align to TRBD1. The CDR3 runs 15 residues. CDR1 and CDR2 (germline): MNHNY, SVGAGI (reference sequence). V was pared by 8 bases and J by 5 bases, with 8 bases of the junction left unmatched. In nucleotides, the CDR3 is TGTGCCAGCGAGGCCCGGGACAGGGGGTATCAGCCCCAGCATTTT. Residues: CASEARDRGYQPQHF.

The chain is built from TRBV27 and TRBJ2-1; 9 positions match TRBD1. Germline trimming cut 3 bases from V and 5 bases from J; bases unmatched to any gene: 5. The CDR3 totals 15 residues. Germline V CDR1 and CDR2: MNHEY, SMNVEV (reference sequence). As DNA, the CDR3 is TGTGCCAGCAGTTTCTACCGGGACAGGGACAATGAGCAGTTCTTC. Translated: CASSFYRDRDNEQFF.

This chain links TRBV9 with TRBJ1-2; 9 bases line up with TRBD1. Unmatched junction bases numbered 5, after V lost 0 bases and J lost 8 bases. The CDR3 extends over 14 amino acids. CDR1 and CDR2 (germline): SGDLS, YYNGEE. The CDR3 here is CASSVGDRAQGYTF. In DNA, the CDR3 is TGTGCCAGCAGCGTAGGGGACAGGGCCCAAGGCTACACCTTC. The full variable domain, with the rest looked up from reference TRBV9 and TRBJ1-2, is DSGVTQTPKHLITATGQRVTLRCSPRSGDLSVYWYQQSLDQGLQFLIQYYNGEERAKGNILERFSAQQFPDLHSELNLSSLELGDSALYFCASSVGDRAQGYTFGSGTRLTVV.

The V and J genes are TRBV5-1 and TRBJ1-2, with 9 nucleotides matching TRBD1. The germline CDR1 and CDR2 sequences are SGHRS and YFSETQ. V trimming: 4 bases; J trimming: 3 bases; junction bases outside the gene matches: 4. The CDR3 spans 14 residues. CDR3 bases: TGCGCCAGCAGCATCGGGACAGGGTACTATGGCTACACCTTC. Its translation is CASSIGTGYYGYTF.

V gene TRBV6-5 combines with J gene TRBJ2-3, with 12 positions matching TRBD2. V shed 9 bases, J shed 6 bases, and the junction held 10 bases outside the gene matches. Germline values: CDR1 MNHEY, CDR2 SVGAGI. CDR3 length equals 15 residues. This chain's CDR3 is CASGGTSGPGDTQYF. The DNA for the CDR3 is TGTGCCAGTGGCGGGACTAGCGGGCCTGGGGATACGCAGTATTTT.

The chain combines TRBV18 with TRBJ2-6; 9 positions match TRBD2. Germline CDR1 and CDR2: KGHSH and LQKENI. The CDR3 is 19 residues long. Trimming at V came to 4 bases and at J to 0 bases, leaving 10 bases not matched to a gene. This chain's CDR3 is CASSLTLTSGTSGANVLTF. The CDR3 region has the DNA TGTGCCAGCTCACTCACTTTGACTAGCGGAACCTCTGGGGCCAACGTCCTGACTTTC.

The V gene is TRBV9, the J gene TRBJ1-2; D remains unclear. V was clipped by 7 bases and J by 9 bases, with 7 bases between them. The CDR3 has 9 residues. In germline, CDR1 is SGDLS, CDR2 YYNGEE. As DNA, the CDR3 is TGTGCCAGCGGCACTAGCTACACCTTC. This gives the protein CASGTSYTF.

The V and J genes are TRBV5-4 and TRBJ1-2, with D maybe TRBD1 (6 bases). This CDR3 region has 15 residues. Germline V lookup: CDR1 SGHNT, CDR2 YYREEE (reference sequence). V lost 2 bases, J lost 0 bases, and 11 bases lay in between. CDR3 loop: CASSFPGQANYGYTF. The DNA of the CDR3 is TGTGCCAGCAGCTTCCCGGGACAAGCTAACTATGGCTACACCTTC.

This chain joins TRBV30 and TRBJ1-1; D gene unclear. Trimming pared 0 bases from V and 0 bases from J, leaving 11 bases between. The length of the CDR3 is 15 residues. The germline V gene has CDR1 GTSNPN and CDR2 SVGIG (reference sequence). In DNA form, the CDR3 reads TGTGCCTGGAGTGTACCCGCGTTAATGAACACTGAAGCTTTCTTT. Translated: CAWSVPALMNTEAFF.

V usage is TRBV4-2 and J usage is TRBJ1-1; D is possibly TRBD1 (5 bases). The CDR3 contains 15 residues. V lost 5 bases and J 4 bases, leaving 17 bases between the germline ends. Germline V gives CDR1 LGHNA, CDR2 YNFKEQ. This chain's CDR3 is CASSDLGGTGTEAFF. CDR3 nucleotide sequence: TGTGCCAGCAGCGACCTCGGGGGGACGGGCACTGAAGCTTTCTTT.

The CDR3 loop is CASSQGRGEYTGELFF. CDR3 DNA: TGTGCCAGCAGCCAGGGCAGGGGCGAGTACACCGGGGAGCTGTTTTTT. The chain couples TRBV14 to TRBJ2-2; D is possibly TRBD1 (6 bases). The CDR3 contains 16 residues. Germline V gives CDR1 SGHDN, CDR2 FVKESK. V was clipped by 3 bases and J by 3 bases, with 14 bases between them.

The chain couples TRBV18 to TRBJ1-3; D gene uncertain. The CDR3 spans 18 residues. V was pared by 4 bases and J by 4 bases, with 23 bases between. From germline, CDR1 is KGHSH and CDR2 LQKENI. CDR3 coding DNA: TGTGCCAGCTCACTCTATGCCGGACGGAGGGAGACGGGAAACACCATATATTTT. Translation gives CASSLYAGRRETGNTIYF. Together with reference TRBV18 and TRBJ1-3, the CDR3 gives the full variable domain: NAGVMQNPRHLVRRRGQEARLRCSPMKGHSHVYWYRQLPEEGLKFMVYLQKENIIDESGMPKERFSAEFPKEGPSILRIQQVVRGDSAAYFCASSLYAGRRETGNTIYFGEGSWLTVV.

This chain connects TRBV9 to TRBJ2-1, with 13 nucleotides matching TRBD2. V gave up 3 bases and J gave up 7 bases; unmatched junction bases: 7. CDR3 length: 16 amino acids. The germline CDR1 and CDR2 sequences are SGDLS and YYNGEE. CDR3 DNA: TGTGCCAGCAGCGGAGGACTAGCGGGAGCGGGGAATGAGCAGTTCTTC. Translation gives CASSGGLAGAGNEQFF. The entire variable domain, with the rest obtained from reference TRBV9 and TRBJ2-1, is as follows: DSGVTQTPKHLITATGQRVTLRCSPRSGDLSVYWYQQSLDQGLQFLIQYYNGEERAKGNILERFSAQQFPDLHSELNLSSLELGDSALYFCASSGGLAGAGNEQFFGPGTRLTVL.

V and J are TRBV7-2 and TRBJ2-5; weak D call: TRBD1 (5 bases). CDR3 length equals 14 residues. Trimming cost V 1 base and J 4 bases, with 10 bases left between them. CDR1 and CDR2 from the germline V gene are SGHTA and FQGNSA. The CDR3 loop is CASSLVSGIETQYF. The CDR3 region has the DNA TGTGCCAGCAGCTTAGTTTCAGGGATAGAGACCCAGTACTTC.

CDR3 loop: CAISESGGTVDEQYF. Here the CDR3 DNA reads TGTGCCATCAGTGAGTCGGGAGGGACGGTGGACGAGCAGTACTTC. The chain uses TRBV10-3 and TRBJ2-7, with 7 positions matching TRBD2. CDR1 ENHRY and CDR2 SYGVKD come from the germline V gene. This CDR3 is 15 amino acids long. V lost 0 bases to trimming and J lost 5 bases; unmatched junction nucleotides: 7.

The chain carries TRBV28 and TRBJ1-2, with TRBD1 matching 8 bases. Germline V lookup: CDR1 MDHEN, CDR2 SYDVKM. The CDR3 runs to 16 residues. The ends lost 3 bases at V and 5 bases at J; junction bases unmatched: 11. CDR3 coding DNA: TGTGCCAGCAGTTTTATCGGACAGGGATTAAGTTATGGCTACACCTTC. Translating gives CASSFIGQGLSYGYTF.

The rearrangement links TRBV19 to TRBJ1-1; perhaps TRBD1 as D (6 bases). Per the germline V gene, CDR1 is LNHDA and CDR2 is SQIVND (reference sequence). This CDR3 spans 13 amino acids. V was cut by 5 bases and J by 4 bases, with 11 bases left in between. This CDR3 reads CASSLQGITEAFF. In nucleotides, the CDR3 is TGTGCCAGTAGTTTACAGGGTATCACTGAAGCTTTCTTT.

The V call is TRBV6-1, the J call TRBJ2-5; D is possibly TRBD2 (6 bases). With 2 bases removed from V and 4 bases from J, the gap between germline ends came to 20 bases. Germline-derived CDR1 and CDR2 are MNHNS and SASEGT. The CDR3 totals 17 residues. CDR3 region: CASSEIYMGGPAETQYF. CDR3 nucleotides: TGTGCCAGCAGTGAAATCTATATGGGAGGTCCGGCAGAGACCCAGTACTTC.

The genes are TRBV25-1 and TRBJ1-1; D gene ambiguous. V lost 3 bases to trimming and J lost 4 bases, with 12 bases between them. The CDR3 is 14 residues long. Per the germline V gene, CDR1 is MGHDK and CDR2 is SYGVNS. This chain's CDR3 is CASSDRFSSTEAFF. CDR3 DNA sequence: TGTGCCAGCAGTGACAGGTTTTCGAGCACTGAAGCTTTCTTT.

This clone has just one count. The V gene is TRBV9, the J gene TRBJ2-5; 12 positions match TRBD2. V lost 3 bases to trimming and J lost 2 bases; unmatched junction nucleotides: 5. The CDR3 is made up of 16 amino acids. Germline CDR1 reads SGDLS; CDR2 reads YYNGEE. The CDR3 DNA is TGTGCCAGCAGCGGGACGACTAGCGGGGGTCAAGAGACCCAGTACTTC. Residues: CASSGTTSGGQETQYF.

The rearrangement joins TRBV19 to TRBJ2-3; 9 bases align to TRBD2. V lost 5 bases, J lost 0 bases, and 6 bases stayed unmatched. Germline V gives CDR1 LNHDA, CDR2 SQIVND (reference sequence). The CDR3 has 16 residues. The chain's CDR3 is CASSPGTSYSTDTQYF. In DNA form, the CDR3 reads TGTGCCAGTAGTCCCGGGACTAGCTATAGCACAGATACGCAGTATTTT.

The rearrangement joins TRBV5-8 to TRBJ2-3, with a tentative D call TRBD2 (7 bases). The CDR3 is 15 amino acids. V was trimmed by 0 bases and J by 4 bases, leaving 12 bases between them. Germline V gene lookup returns CDR1 SGHTS and CDR2 YDEGEE. CDR3 protein: CASSLDGGAADTQYF. The CDR3 nucleotides are TGTGCCAGCAGCTTGGATGGGGGGGCAGCAGATACGCAGTATTTT.

The chain combines TRBV20-1 with TRBJ1-2; 7 bases agree with TRBD1. Looked up from germline, CDR1 is DFQATT and CDR2 is SNEGSKA (reference sequence). CDR3 length: 11 amino acids. The junction had 6 bases not matched to a gene; V was cut back by 6 bases and J by 8 bases. The CDR3 sequence: CSAPTGRGYTF. The CDR3 DNA follows: TGCAGTGCGCCGACAGGGCGCGGCTACACCTTC.

This chain uses TRBV7-8 with TRBJ2-7; D not certain. The CDR3 contains 13 residues. CDR1 and CDR2 (germline): SGHVS, FQNEAQ. Trimming removed 3 bases at V and 5 bases at J, with 11 bases between. For the CDR3, the DNA is TGTGCCAGCAGCTTCTTACGAGGAGACGAGCAGTACTTC. Amino acids: CASSFLRGDEQYF.

The chain has TRBV18 and TRBJ1-3, with D possibly being TRBD1 (6 bases). Germline CDR1 KGHSH, CDR2 LQKENI. V dropped 5 bases and J dropped 7 bases, with 15 bases sitting between them. The CDR3 length is 14 residues. CDR3 nucleotides: TGTGCCAGCTCAACTCGACAGGCCTCGAACACCATATATTTT. This encodes CASSTRQASNTIYF.